The rows below give T cell receptor beta chains drawn from one sample of a study of T-cell reconstitution after alpha-beta-depleted transplantation in children. TCRdb re-analysed the PCR reads in MiXCR, keeping a single row per CDR3 protein. The sample contains over 200,000 distinct CDR3 sequences, approximately 15% of which appear only once. This specimen was PBMCs, mostly from graft donor cells, taken 360 days after TCRalphabeta/CD19-depleted stem cell transplant. The receptors derive from a male patient aged 2-15 years who had a stem cell transplant for acute lymphoblastic leukemia, so the T cells may come from the graft donor. Each CDR3 is given with its conserved first and last residue. D genes are given only for firm matches.

v_call,j_call,d_call,cdr3_aa
TRBV29-1,TRBJ2-7,TRBD1,CSVKTGQGNYEQYF
TRBV15,TRBJ2-1,TRBD1,CATSRVQGADNEQFF
TRBV12-3/TRBV12-4,TRBJ1-3,-,CASSFGQGRVSGNTIYF
TRBV12-3/TRBV12-4,TRBJ2-2,TRBD2,CASSGTRAGELFF
TRBV4-3,TRBJ2-1,TRBD2,CASSPRLPGGEPEQFF
TRBV29-1,TRBJ1-2,-,CSVVSDGGYTF
TRBV27,TRBJ1-1,-,CASSRDGTEAFF
TRBV5-1,TRBJ1-5,TRBD1,CASRRGPGVNQPQHF
TRBV24-1,TRBJ2-1,-,CATSAGGRGPSYNEQFF
TRBV9,TRBJ1-1,-,CASSPRGYTEAFF
TRBV15,TRBJ2-2,-,CATSRDRGSANTGELFF
TRBV7-2,TRBJ2-7,TRBD2,CASSLVPGGLYEQYF
TRBV5-1,TRBJ2-3,-,CASSLETEALTDTQYF
TRBV12-3/TRBV12-4,TRBJ1-4,-,CASRRSDSANEKLFF
TRBV2,TRBJ2-2,-,CASGRENTGELFF
TRBV28,TRBJ2-2,-,CASRRDVLRSGGELFF
TRBV13,TRBJ2-7,-,CASSLSHTTEQYF
TRBV7-9,TRBJ1-1,-,CASGRGAEAFF
TRBV12-3/TRBV12-4,TRBJ1-5,-,CASSSTIRDQPQHF
TRBV14,TRBJ2-5,-,CASSPIQGAQETQYF
TRBV20-1,TRBJ1-1,TRBD1,CSATGGWHAFF
TRBV4-3,TRBJ2-1,TRBD1,CASSQDGIGGQGVYEQFF
TRBV5-1,TRBJ2-6,-,CASSLRKGPSGANVLTF
TRBV7-9,TRBJ2-1,TRBD2,CARPTSGSYNEQFF
TRBV10-3,TRBJ2-7,-,CAISEDFYEQYF
TRBV7-8,TRBJ2-1,-,CASSLARLGYNEQFF
TRBV12-3/TRBV12-4,TRBJ1-4,TRBD1,CASSLSAGGNGYSNEKLFF
TRBV7-8,TRBJ2-7,-,CASSSSSRRFYEQYF
TRBV7-2,TRBJ2-3,-,CASSLLTSTDTQYF
TRBV10-2,TRBJ1-1,-,CASSAQGRGTEAFF
TRBV11-2,TRBJ2-2,-,CASSLGLVWTMNTGELFF
TRBV29-1,TRBJ1-1,-,CSVRRNTEAFF
TRBV20-1,TRBJ2-7,-,CSARDLGRELYEQYF
TRBV6-2/TRBV6-3,TRBJ2-5,-,CASSTLTGPFQETQYF
TRBV5-6,TRBJ1-5,TRBD1,CASSRKGQAIEQPQHF
TRBV9,TRBJ1-2,-,CASSALTPNYGYTF
TRBV12-3/TRBV12-4,TRBJ2-7,-,CASSSLVGPDPSYEQYF
TRBV20-1,TRBJ2-7,TRBD1,CSAPTGNEQYF
TRBV12-3/TRBV12-4,TRBJ2-4,-,CASSFEIWVAKNIQYF
TRBV29-1,TRBJ1-1,-,CSVSGAGWKTEAFF
TRBV11-1,TRBJ1-1,-,CASSSGPAGRDTEAFF
TRBV5-1,TRBJ2-1,TRBD1,CASSLGRDRPFNEQFF
TRBV5-6,TRBJ1-2,TRBD1,CASSFVQGARGYTF
TRBV7-9,TRBJ2-7,-,CASSLFAGASSYEQYF
TRBV12-3/TRBV12-4,TRBJ2-1,TRBD1,CASLPDRVYNEQFF
TRBV9,TRBJ1-5,-,CASSVGTGEEPQHF
TRBV20-1,TRBJ2-1,-,CSARYSVGGYNEQFF
TRBV12-3/TRBV12-4,TRBJ1-3,TRBD1,CASSYDRGSGNTIYF
TRBV7-6,TRBJ2-5,-,CASSLEPWISQETQYF
TRBV20-1,TRBJ1-4,-,CSARVGSEKLFF
TRBV20-1,TRBJ2-2,-,CSAQGSRGTGELFF